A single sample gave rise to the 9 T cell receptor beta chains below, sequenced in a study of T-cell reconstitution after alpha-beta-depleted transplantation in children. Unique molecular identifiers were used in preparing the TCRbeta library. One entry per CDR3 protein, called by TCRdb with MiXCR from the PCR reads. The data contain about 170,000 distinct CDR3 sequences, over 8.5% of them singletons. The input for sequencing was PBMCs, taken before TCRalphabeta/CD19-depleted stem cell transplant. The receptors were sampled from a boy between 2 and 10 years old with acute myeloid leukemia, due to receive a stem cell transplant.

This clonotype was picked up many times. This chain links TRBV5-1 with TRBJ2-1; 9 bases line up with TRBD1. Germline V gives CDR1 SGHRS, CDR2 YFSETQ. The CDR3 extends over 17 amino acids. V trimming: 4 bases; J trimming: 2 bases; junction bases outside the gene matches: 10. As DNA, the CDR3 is TGCGCCAGCAGCCACTTCTCCGGGACAGGGACCTACAATGAGCAGTTCTTC. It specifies CASSHFSGTGTYNEQFF.

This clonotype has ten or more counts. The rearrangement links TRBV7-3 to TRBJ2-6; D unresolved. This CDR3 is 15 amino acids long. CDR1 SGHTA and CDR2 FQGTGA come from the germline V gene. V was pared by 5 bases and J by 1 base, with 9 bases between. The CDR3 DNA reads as TGTGCCAGCAGCCCCATTGCATCTGGGGCCAACGTCCTGACTTTC. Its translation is CASSPIASGANVLTF.

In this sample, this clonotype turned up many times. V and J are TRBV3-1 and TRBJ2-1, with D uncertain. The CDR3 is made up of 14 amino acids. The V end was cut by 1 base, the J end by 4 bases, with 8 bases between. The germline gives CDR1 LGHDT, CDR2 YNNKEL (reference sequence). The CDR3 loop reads CASSQAARYNEQFF. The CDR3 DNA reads TGTGCCAGCAGCCAAGCGGCTAGATACAATGAGCAGTTCTTC.

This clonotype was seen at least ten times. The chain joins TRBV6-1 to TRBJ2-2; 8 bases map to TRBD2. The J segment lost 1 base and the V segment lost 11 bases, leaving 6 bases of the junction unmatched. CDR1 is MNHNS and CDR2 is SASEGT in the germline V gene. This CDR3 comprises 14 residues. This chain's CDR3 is CAARGGWNTGELFF. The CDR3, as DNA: TGTGCCGCTCGGGGGGGGTGGAACACCGGGGAGCTGTTTTTT.

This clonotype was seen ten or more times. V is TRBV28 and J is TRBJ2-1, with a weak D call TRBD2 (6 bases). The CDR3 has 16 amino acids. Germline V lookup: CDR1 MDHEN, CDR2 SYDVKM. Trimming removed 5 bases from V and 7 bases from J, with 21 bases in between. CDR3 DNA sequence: TGTGCCAGCAGTCCACGTCCGGGACTCCGGAGGAATGAGCAGTTCTTC. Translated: CASSPRPGLRRNEQFF. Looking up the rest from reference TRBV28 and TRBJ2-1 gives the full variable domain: DVKVTQSSRYLVKRTGEKVFLECVQDMDHENMFWYRQDPGLGLRLIYFSYDVKMKEKGDIPEGYSVSREKKERFSLILESASTNQTSMYLCASSPRPGLRRNEQFFGPGTRLTVL.

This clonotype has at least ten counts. The chain's CDR3 is CASSYSFGTSNTGELFF. The DNA of the CDR3 is TGTGCCAGCAGTTACTCTTTCGGGACGTCGAACACCGGGGAGCTGTTTTTT. The J gene is TRBJ2-2, the V gene TRBV6-5, with D tentatively TRBD1 or TRBD2 (5 bases each). Germline-derived CDR1 and CDR2 are MNHEY and SVGAGI. Trimming removed 0 bases from V and 0 bases from J, with 11 bases in between. The CDR3 runs 17 residues.

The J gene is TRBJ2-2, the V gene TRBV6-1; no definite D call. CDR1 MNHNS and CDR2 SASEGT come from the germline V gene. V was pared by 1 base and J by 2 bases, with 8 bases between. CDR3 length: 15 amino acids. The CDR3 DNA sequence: TGTGCCAGCAGTGAAGTAACAGCCAACACCGGGGAGCTGTTTTTT. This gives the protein CASSEVTANTGELFF.

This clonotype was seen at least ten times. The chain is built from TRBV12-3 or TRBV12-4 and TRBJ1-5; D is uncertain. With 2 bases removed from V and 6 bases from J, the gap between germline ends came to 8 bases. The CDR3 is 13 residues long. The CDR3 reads CASSLMEGQPQHF. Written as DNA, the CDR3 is TGTGCCAGCAGTTTAATGGAGGGTCAGCCCCAGCATTTT.

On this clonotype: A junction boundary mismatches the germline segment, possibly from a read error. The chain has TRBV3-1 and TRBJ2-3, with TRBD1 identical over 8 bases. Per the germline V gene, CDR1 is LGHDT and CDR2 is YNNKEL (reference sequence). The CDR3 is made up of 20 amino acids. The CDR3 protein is CATSQALFGQGPFGTDTQYF. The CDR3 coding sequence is TGTGCCACCAGCCAAGCATTATTTGGACAGGGTCCCTTTGGCACAGATACGCAGTATTTT.